This is a list of T cell receptor beta chains from one sample in a study of post-analysis software for immune sequencing data. Each CDR3 protein is one row after TCRdb ran MiXCR on the PCR reads. This table has about 680,000 distinct CDR3 sequences, more than 50% appearing once. The sequenced sample was blood. These TCRs come from a girl aged 2 to 10 with multiple sclerosis. The CDR3 runs from the conserved cysteine through the conserved F or W. A D gene is named only where the DNA matches it firmly. Some rows have no size entry. The others give once, few or many, or a class for an expanded clone.

v_call: TRBV15
clone_size: NA
d_call: NA
j_call: TRBJ2-7
cdr3_nt: TGTGCCACCAGCAGAGTTCCAGAAGGGTCCTACGAGCAGTACTTC
cdr3_aa: CATSRVPEGSYEQYF

v_call: TRBV5-1
clone_size: once
d_call: TRBD1
j_call: TRBJ2-5
cdr3_nt: TGCGCCAGCACCCATAACAGGGGGGAGACCCAGTACTTC
cdr3_aa: CASTHNRGETQYF

v_call: TRBV12-3/TRBV12-4
clone_size: few
d_call: NA
j_call: TRBJ2-6
cdr3_nt: TGTGCCAGCAGTTTGGCCAACGTCCTGACTTTC
cdr3_aa: CASSLANVLTF

v_call: TRBV6-5
clone_size: few
d_call: NA
j_call: TRBJ1-2
cdr3_nt: TGTGCCAGCAGCGTCGGGGGGCGAAGCGGCTACACCTTC
cdr3_aa: CASSVGGRSGYTF

v_call: TRBV4-3
clone_size: once
d_call: NA
j_call: TRBJ1-1
cdr3_nt: TGCGCCAGCAGCCAAGCGAGCGGGACCGGGACGTTGAACACTGAAGCTTTCTTT
cdr3_aa: CASSQASGTGTLNTEAFF

v_call: TRBV12-3/TRBV12-4
clone_size: few
d_call: NA
j_call: TRBJ2-7
cdr3_nt: TGTGCCAGCAGTTTAGGGCGGGACCCCTCCTACGAGCAGTACTTC
cdr3_aa: CASSLGRDPSYEQYF

v_call: TRBV5-6
clone_size: few
d_call: NA
j_call: TRBJ2-5
cdr3_nt: TGTGCCAGCAGCTTGGGACTGTCGAGCCCCCAAGAGACCCAGTACTTC
cdr3_aa: CASSLGLSSPQETQYF

v_call: TRBV7-2
clone_size: NA
d_call: NA
j_call: TRBJ2-1
cdr3_nt: TGTGCCAGCAGCTTTGGCCCCTCGGGCAATGAGCAGTTCTTC
cdr3_aa: CASSFGPSGNEQFF

v_call: TRBV29-1
clone_size: NA
d_call: NA
j_call: TRBJ1-2
cdr3_nt: TGCAGCGCTCTTGAACGGACAGCAAATGGCTACACCTTC
cdr3_aa: CSALERTANGYTF

v_call: TRBV5-4
clone_size: few
d_call: TRBD2
j_call: TRBJ2-1
cdr3_nt: TGTGCCAGCAGCTTGGTGCGCCTAGCGGGAGGAAATTTTATGGATGAGCAGTTCTTC
cdr3_aa: CASSLVRLAGGNFMDEQFF

v_call: TRBV5-1
clone_size: NA
d_call: TRBD2
j_call: TRBJ2-1
cdr3_nt: TGCGCCAGCAGCTTCACGGGAGGGAATTACAATGAGCAGTTCTTC
cdr3_aa: CASSFTGGNYNEQFF

v_call: TRBV7-7
clone_size: NA
d_call: TRBD1
j_call: TRBJ2-5
cdr3_nt: TGTGCTAGCAGTGGGGACAGGGGGAATGAGCAGTACTTC
cdr3_aa: CASSGDRGNEQYF

v_call: TRBV11-2
clone_size: NA
d_call: NA
j_call: TRBJ1-2
cdr3_nt: TGTGCCAGCAGCCGACCCCCCGGAGGCTACACCTTC
cdr3_aa: CASSRPPGGYTF

v_call: TRBV9
clone_size: NA
d_call: NA
j_call: TRBJ2-2
cdr3_nt: TGTGCCAGCAGCGTAGGACCCGGGGAGCTGTTTTTT
cdr3_aa: CASSVGPGELFF